The present T cell receptor beta chain was sequenced within a study of identical twins. Healthy Caucasian donors formed the entire cohort. Points on this clonotype: Antigen unknown.

Findings of the study overall: Analyses based on zero insertions could be partly confounded by invariant MAIT and iNKT cells.

TCRdb reanalysed the 5' RACE reads using MiXCR and keeps one entry per CDR3 protein. The sample includes 690,000 or so distinct CDR3 sequences, around 6% of them seen just once. Between the trimmed V and J ends, which lost 4 bases and 0 bases, there was a span of 19 bases. CDR3 length: 19 residues. Germline V gene lookup returns CDR1 LGHNA and CDR2 YNFKEQ. Material: naive T cells sorted from blood. The chain has TRBV4-2 and TRBJ2-6; D might be TRBD2 (5 bases). The clonotype comes from a man younger than 35 in good health. The CDR3 bases are TGTGCCAGCAGCCTGTTACATCTTCTAGGGAGCTCTGGGGCCAACGTCCTGACTTTC. The encoded protein is CASSLLHLLGSSGANVLTF.